This TCR beta chain came from a study of T cells after yellow fever vaccination. Turning to the study itself: Low-cell-number fractions were prepared with SMART-Seq v4 Ultra Low Input.

This CDR3 is built from 14 residues. The germline gives CDR1 KGHSH, CDR2 LQKENI. V was clipped by 6 bases and J by 4 bases, with 14 bases between them. Notes on the study in general: FACS-sorted repertoires could contain abundant clonotypes contaminating from the bulk population.

TCRdb ran MiXCR on the 5' RACE reads and lists one entry per CDR3 protein. This sample has roughly 140,000 distinct CDR3 sequences, with 7.7% found just once. This clonotype occurred many times. The antigen remains undetermined. The origin of this receptor is a man under 40 who received the YFV17D yellow fever vaccine. The V and J genes are TRBV18 and TRBJ2-3; D unresolved. This specimen consisted of CD4+ T cells sorted from PBMCs, obtained 5 days after the yellow fever booster vaccination. This chain's CDR3 is CASSRIDIADTQYF. CDR3 in DNA: TGTGCCAGCTCGCGTATCGACATCGCAGATACGCAGTATTTT.